This T cell receptor (beta chain) was observed in a study of blood T cell repertoires in COVID-19. Study in general: COVID-19 samples from acute and convalescent phases originated in the United States, Italy and Spain. Sources were T cells, B-cell-depleted T cells, or PBMCs; the material itself was cDNA or gDNA.

How the authors handled the data: Cell counts per sample came from amplifying reference gene primers. TCRdb's copy holds only in-frame clones and misses some; the assay was immunoSEQ multiplex PCR. The DNA gave D and trimming, while V, J and clone size come from that table. Among about 180,000 clones listed, about 88% were seen once. CDR1 MNHEY and CDR2 SVGAGI come from the germline V gene. The CDR3 spans 16 residues. The V and J ends lost 2 bases and 1 base, in that order; junction bases with no gene match: 3. The TCR sequence derives from a woman in her 30s with active or convalescent COVID-19. V is TRBV6-5 and J is TRBJ2-2; TRBD1 matches at 8 bases. The sample comprised peripheral blood. The CDR3 DNA reads TGTGCCAGCAGTTACACCGGGACAGGGAACACCGGGGAGCTGTTTTTT. Protein product: CASSYTGTGNTGELFF.